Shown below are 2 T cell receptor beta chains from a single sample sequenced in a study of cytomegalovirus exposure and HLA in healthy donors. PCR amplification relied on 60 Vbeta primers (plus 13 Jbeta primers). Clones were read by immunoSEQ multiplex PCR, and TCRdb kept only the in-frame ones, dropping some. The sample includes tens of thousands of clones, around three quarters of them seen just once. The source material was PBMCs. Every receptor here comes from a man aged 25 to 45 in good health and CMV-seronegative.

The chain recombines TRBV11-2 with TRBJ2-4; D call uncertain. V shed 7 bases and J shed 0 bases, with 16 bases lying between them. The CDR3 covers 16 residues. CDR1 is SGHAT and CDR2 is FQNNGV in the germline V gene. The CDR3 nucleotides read TGTGCCAGCACATTGTCTGCGTCCTTAGCCAAAAACATTCAGTACTTC. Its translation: CASTLSASLAKNIQYF.

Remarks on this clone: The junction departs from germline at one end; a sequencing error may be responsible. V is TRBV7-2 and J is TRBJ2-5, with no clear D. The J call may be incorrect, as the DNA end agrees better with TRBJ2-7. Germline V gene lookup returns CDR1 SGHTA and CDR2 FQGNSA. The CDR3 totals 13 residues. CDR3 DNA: TGTGCCAGCAGCCCTGGTCCTTCCTCCGAGCAGTACTTC. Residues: CASSPGPSSEQYF.